The 15 T cell receptor beta chains below come from one sample, sequenced in a study of T cells in tuberculosis. Cells were sorted from thawed PBMC rested overnight and stained with GMM-loaded CD1B tetramer, viability dye and anti-CD3. C32 glucose monomycolate from Rhodococcus equi was loaded onto the CD1B tetramers. The protocol was immunoSEQ multiplex PCR, while the TCRdb copy is restricted to in-frame clones and leaves out a portion. The repertoire has about 58,000 clones, roughly 86% of them found once; the top ten carry 21%. Sequencing was carried out using CD1b-GMM tetramer-negative cells sorted from PBMCs. Source of these receptors: an adult woman with latent tuberculosis.

The chain has TRBV13 and TRBJ1-2, with a possible D match to TRBD1 (5 bases). The CDR3 spans 13 residues. The germline CDR1 and CDR2 sequences are PRHDT and FYEKMQ (reference sequence). Trimming removed 0 bases at V and 8 bases at J, with 10 bases between. Written as DNA, the CDR3 is TGTGCCAGCAGCTTAGGGGCGGGGGAAGGCTACACCTTC. This sequence encodes CASSLGAGEGYTF.

The chain joins TRBV28 to TRBJ1-1; 9 bases are a match to TRBD1. CDR1 is MDHEN and CDR2 is SYDVKM in the germline V gene. With V trimmed by 6 bases and J by 5 bases, 7 bases remained unmatched. CDR3 size: 14 residues. The CDR3 here is CASRPGQGQTEAFF. CDR3 sequence (DNA): TGTGCCAGCAGGCCAGGACAGGGGCAAACTGAAGCTTTCTTT.

V usage is TRBV10-3 and J usage is TRBJ2-7, with 7 positions matching TRBD1. The CDR3 extends over 14 amino acids. Germline-derived CDR1 and CDR2 are ENHRY and SYGVKD. The J segment lost 2 bases and the V segment lost 2 bases, leaving 3 bases of the junction unmatched. The CDR3 coding sequence is TGTGCCATCAGTGAGCTGACAGGGACCTACGAGCAGTACTTC. Protein sequence: CAISELTGTYEQYF.

The chain is built from TRBV6-6 and TRBJ1-4; D uncertain. The CDR3 consists of 15 residues. Trimming left V 2 bases short and J 7 bases short, with 14 bases between. CDR1 is MNHNY and CDR2 is SVGAGI in the germline V gene (reference sequence). CDR3 protein: CASSYPSARSEKLFF. As DNA, the CDR3 is TGTGCCAGCAGTTACCCCTCGGCACGGAGTGAAAAACTGTTTTTT.

The chain couples TRBV29-1 to TRBJ2-7; 8 nucleotides match TRBD1. CDR1 is SQVTM, CDR2 ANQGSEA, per germline. V was pared by 5 bases and J by 0 bases, with 9 bases of the junction left unmatched. This CDR3 region has 15 residues. In nucleotides, the CDR3 is TGCAGCGTTACTGGGACAGGCCCCTTCTCCTACGAGCAGTACTTC. Amino acid sequence: CSVTGTGPFSYEQYF.

This clone came up a few times. The chain links TRBV21-1 to TRBJ2-1; TRBD2, as called in the table, went unchecked against the DNA. TRBV21-1 is given as a pseudogene. This CDR3 is built from 12 residues. CDR3 in amino acids: CASSKGLDSKFF. Written as DNA, the CDR3 is TGTGCCAGCAGCAAAGGTCTGGACTCGAAGTTCTTC.

In DNA, the CDR3 is TGCGCCAGCAGCCAAGAGTACAGGGTCAATCAGCCCCAGCATTTT. This translates into CASSQEYRVNQPQHF. V usage is TRBV4-1 and J usage is TRBJ1-5, with D tentatively TRBD1 (6 bases). The CDR3 has 15 residues. Germline V gene data show CDR1 as MGHRA and CDR2 as YSYEKL. The V end lost 0 bases, the J end lost 3 bases, and 9 bases lay between the germline ends.

J is TRBJ2-3 and V is TRBV19; 11 bases are shared with TRBD2. V shed 0 bases, J shed 2 bases, and the junction held 4 bases outside the gene matches. The germline V gene has CDR1 LNHDA and CDR2 SQIVND (reference sequence). The CDR3 consists of 17 residues. The CDR3 protein is CASSIDALAGATDTQYF. The CDR3, as DNA: TGTGCCAGTAGTATAGACGCACTAGCGGGAGCCACAGATACGCAGTATTTT.

The chain combines TRBV5-4 with TRBJ2-5, with 7 positions matching TRBD1. The DNA end lines up better with TRBJ2-7; the J call may be wrong. Germline CDR1 reads SGHNT; CDR2 reads YYREEE (reference sequence). The CDR3 spans 14 residues. CDR3 protein: CASSLPGGRNEQYF. In DNA, the CDR3 is TGTGCCAGCAGCTTACCAGGGGGACGGAACGAGCAGTACTTC.

The chain employs TRBV28 and TRBJ2-2, with 7 bases aligning to TRBD1. The trim removed 5 bases at V and 7 bases at J, leaving 7 bases unmatched. Germline CDR1 MDHEN, CDR2 SYDVKM. The length of the CDR3 is 14 residues. Written as DNA, the CDR3 is TGTGCCAGCAGTCCCGACAGGGCGGGCGGGGAGCTGTTTTTT. Translation: CASSPDRAGGELFF.

The chain couples TRBV20-1 to TRBJ1-4, with D possibly TRBD1 on 6 matching bases. CDR1 is DFQATT and CDR2 is SNEGSKA in the germline V gene (reference sequence). The CDR3 loop spans 11 amino acids. Trimming cost V 4 bases and J 10 bases, with 10 bases left between them. The DNA of the CDR3 is TGCAGTGCTATACTCAGGGGAAAACTGTTTTTT. The encoded protein is CSAILRGKLFF.

This chain connects TRBV9 to TRBJ1-2, with D possibly being TRBD1 (5 bases). The CDR3 is made up of 16 amino acids. Germline-derived CDR1 and CDR2 are SGDLS and YYNGEE. V was cut by 4 bases and J by 7 bases, with 23 bases left in between. CDR3 nucleotides: TGTGCCAGCAGCCCCCGTTGGGGCCACTTAGTTTCTGGCTACACCTTC. This sequence encodes CASSPRWGHLVSGYTF.

This clone was detected only a few times. CDR3 loop: CASSLPFLAGGYNEQFF. The CDR3 bases are TGTGCCAGCAGCTTACCTTTCCTAGCGGGGGGGTACAATGAGCAGTTCTTC. The chain joins TRBV5-6 to TRBJ2-1, with 12 bases aligning to TRBD2. Germline CDR1 reads SGHDT; CDR2 reads YYEEEE. The CDR3 length is 17 residues. V lost 2 bases and J lost 4; bases outside the gene matches: 7.

V is TRBV7-3 and J is TRBJ1-1, with 8 bases identical to TRBD1. V was pared by 6 bases and J by 4 bases, with 7 bases of the junction left unmatched. The CDR3 runs to 14 residues. The germline gives CDR1 SGHTA, CDR2 FQGTGA. In nucleotides, the CDR3 is TGTGCCAGCAGGTCTGGGACAGGCGGCACTGAAGCTTTCTTT. This encodes CASRSGTGGTEAFF.

The CDR3 nucleotides are TGTGCCAGCAGTGTGACAGGTGAAATCTACGAGCAGTACTTC. Protein sequence: CASSVTGEIYEQYF. V gene TRBV6-1 combines with J gene TRBJ2-7; D is possibly TRBD1 (6 bases). CDR3 length: 14 amino acids. The V end was cut by 4 bases, the J end by 3 bases, with 13 bases between. From germline, CDR1 is MNHNS and CDR2 SASEGT.